What follows is one T cell receptor (beta chain) and its context. The data were taken from a study of T cells in Graves' hyperthyroidism and ophthalmopathy. Amplified TCR beta CDR3 regions derived from RNA transcripts. In the first-round RT-PCR of the TCR CDR3, the HTBI primer set was used. TCRdb reprocessed the multiplex PCR reads with MiXCR, giving one entry per CDR3 protein. The sample yields around 700,000 distinct CDR3 sequences, 15% to 20% seen once. CDR1 and CDR2 (germline): SGHRS, YFSETQ. V dropped 1 base and J dropped 5; count of bases not matched to a gene: 3. The CDR3 covers 14 residues. The chain uses TRBV5-1 and TRBJ2-1, with 7 bases fitting TRBD2. Sequencing input: blood. The sequence was collected from a woman between 45 and 65 years old with Graves' hyperthyroidism that later progressed to Graves' ophthalmopathy. The DNA of the CDR3 is TGCGCCAGCAGCTTGAGGCTAGCGGACAATGAGCAGTTCTTC. Its protein product is CASSLRLADNEQFF. Filled out from reference TRBV5-1 and TRBJ2-1, the complete variable domain reads KAGVTQTPRYLIKTRGQQVTLSCSPISGHRSVSWYQQTPGQGLQFLFEYFSETQRNKGNFPGRFSGRQFSNSRSEMNVSTLELGDSALYLCASSLRLADNEQFFGPGTRLTVL.